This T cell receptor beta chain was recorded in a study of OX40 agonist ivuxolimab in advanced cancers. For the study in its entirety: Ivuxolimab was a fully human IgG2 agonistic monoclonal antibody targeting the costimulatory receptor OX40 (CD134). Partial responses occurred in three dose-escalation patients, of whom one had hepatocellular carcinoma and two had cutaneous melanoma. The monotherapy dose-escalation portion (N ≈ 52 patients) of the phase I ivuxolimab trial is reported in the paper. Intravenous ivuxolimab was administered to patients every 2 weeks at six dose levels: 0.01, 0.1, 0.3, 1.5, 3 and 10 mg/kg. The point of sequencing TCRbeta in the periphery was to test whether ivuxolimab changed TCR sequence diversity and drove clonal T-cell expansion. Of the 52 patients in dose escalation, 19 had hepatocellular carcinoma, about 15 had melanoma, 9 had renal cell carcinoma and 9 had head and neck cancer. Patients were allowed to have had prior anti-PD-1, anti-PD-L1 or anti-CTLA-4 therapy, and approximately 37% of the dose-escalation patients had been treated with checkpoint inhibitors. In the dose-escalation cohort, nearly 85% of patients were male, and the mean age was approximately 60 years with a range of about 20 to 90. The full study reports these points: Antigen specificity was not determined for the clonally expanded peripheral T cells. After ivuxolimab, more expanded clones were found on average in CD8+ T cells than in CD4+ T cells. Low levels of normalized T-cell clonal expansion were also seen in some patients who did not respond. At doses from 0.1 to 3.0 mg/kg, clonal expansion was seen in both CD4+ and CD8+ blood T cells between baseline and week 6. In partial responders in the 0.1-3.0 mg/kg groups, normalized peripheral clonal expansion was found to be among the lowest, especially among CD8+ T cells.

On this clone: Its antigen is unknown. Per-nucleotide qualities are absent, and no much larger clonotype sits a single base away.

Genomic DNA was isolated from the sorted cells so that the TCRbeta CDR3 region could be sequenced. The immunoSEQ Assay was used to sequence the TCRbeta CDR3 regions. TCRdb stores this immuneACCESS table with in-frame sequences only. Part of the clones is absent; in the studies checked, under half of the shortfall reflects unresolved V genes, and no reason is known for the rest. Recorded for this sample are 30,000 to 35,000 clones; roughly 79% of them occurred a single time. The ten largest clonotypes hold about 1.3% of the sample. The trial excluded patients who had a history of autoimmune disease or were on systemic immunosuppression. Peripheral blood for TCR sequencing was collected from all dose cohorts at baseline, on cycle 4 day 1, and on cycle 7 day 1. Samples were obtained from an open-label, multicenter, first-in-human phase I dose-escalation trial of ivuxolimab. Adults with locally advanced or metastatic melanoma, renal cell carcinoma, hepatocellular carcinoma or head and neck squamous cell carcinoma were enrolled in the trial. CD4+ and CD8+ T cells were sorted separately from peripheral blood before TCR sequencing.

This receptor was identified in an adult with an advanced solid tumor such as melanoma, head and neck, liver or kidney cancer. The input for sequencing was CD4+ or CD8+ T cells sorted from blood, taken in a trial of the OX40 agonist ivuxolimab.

The CDR3 corresponds to CASSLGPGTGGYEQYF. In nucleotides, the sequence is TGTGCCAGCAGCTTAGGCCCCGGGACAGGGGGGTACGAGCAGTACTTC. The rearrangement combines TRBV5-8 with TRBJ2-7, and 11 junctional nucleotides match TRBD1. The CDR3 spans 16 residues, from the cysteine through the phenylalanine. Just the 48-base CDR3 DNA is kept, in frame starting at base 1. Germline trimming: 2 bases from V, 4 bases from J; junction bases outside gene matches: 8. CDR1 SGHTS and CDR2 YDEGEE are derived from the germline V gene.